These T cell receptor beta chains were read from a single sample in a study of siplizumab effects on memory and regulatory T cells. Measured with immunoSEQ multiplex PCR; TCRdb has only the in-frame clones, and not every one. The data show roughly 75,000 clones, just over 90% seen once. The sequenced sample consisted of CD8+ T cells sorted from blood. The receptor set was obtained from a human donor in good health. The CDR3 runs from the conserved cysteine through the conserved F or W. The D gene is left open where the match is weak. Not all rows give a size; the values are once, few, many and, for expanded clones, a class.

d_gene: -
j_gene: TRBJ2-1
abundance: -
v_gene: TRBV28
CDR3nt: TGTGCCAGCAGTCTCGGGGAGTTAGGGGATGAGCAGTTCTTC
CDR3aa: CASSLGELGDEQFF

d_gene: TRBD1
j_gene: TRBJ2-4
abundance: -
v_gene: TRBV5-1
CDR3nt: TGCGCCAGCAGCTTGGGACAGGGCAAAAACATTCAGTACTTC
CDR3aa: CASSLGQGKNIQYF

d_gene: TRBD1
j_gene: TRBJ1-3
abundance: -
v_gene: TRBV13
CDR3nt: TGTGCCAGCAGCACCCTCGACAGGGGCCAGAGCTCTGGAAACACCATATATTTT
CDR3aa: CASSTLDRGQSSGNTIYF

d_gene: -
j_gene: TRBJ2-2
abundance: -
v_gene: TRBV27
CDR3nt: TGTGCCAGCAGTTTAGTCGGGAACACCGGGGAGCTGTTTTTT
CDR3aa: CASSLVGNTGELFF

d_gene: -
j_gene: TRBJ1-1
abundance: -
v_gene: TRBV28
CDR3nt: TGTGCCAGCAGTTTGGTGAACACTGAAGCTTTCTTT
CDR3aa: CASSLVNTEAFF

d_gene: TRBD1
j_gene: TRBJ2-1
abundance: medium-sized
v_gene: TRBV6-4
CDR3nt: TGTGCCAGCAGGACCGGACAGGGTGGGGATGAGCAGTTCTTC
CDR3aa: CASRTGQGGDEQFF

d_gene: -
j_gene: TRBJ2-6
abundance: -
v_gene: TRBV19
CDR3nt: TGTGCCAGTAGTATGGCGGCGTACTCTGGGGCCAACGTCCTGACTTTC
CDR3aa: CASSMAAYSGANVLTF

d_gene: TRBD2
j_gene: TRBJ2-5
abundance: -
v_gene: TRBV27
CDR3nt: TGTGCCAGCAGTTTAATAGCGGGGGCCCAAGAGACCCAGTACTTC
CDR3aa: CASSLIAGAQETQYF

d_gene: -
j_gene: TRBJ1-2
abundance: once
v_gene: TRBV15
CDR3nt: TGTGCCACCAGCAGCGGACGGAGCTTTTATGGCTACACCTTC
CDR3aa: CATSSGRSFYGYTF

d_gene: TRBD2
j_gene: TRBJ2-1
abundance: -
v_gene: TRBV11-2
CDR3nt: TGTGCCAGCAGCTTAGAGACTAGCTCGTTCAATGAGCAGTTCTTC
CDR3aa: CASSLETSSFNEQFF

d_gene: TRBD2
j_gene: TRBJ2-2
abundance: -
v_gene: TRBV19
CDR3nt: TGTGCCAGTAGTTTCGGGGGGGCCGGGGAGCTGTTTTTT
CDR3aa: CASSFGGAGELFF

d_gene: TRBD2
j_gene: TRBJ2-3
abundance: -
v_gene: TRBV28
CDR3nt: TGTGCCAGCAGTTTAACTAGCGGGGTAGAAGATACGCAGTATTTT
CDR3aa: CASSLTSGVEDTQYF

d_gene: -
j_gene: TRBJ2-7
abundance: -
v_gene: TRBV5-4
CDR3nt: TGTGCCAGCAGCTTGGCAAACAGAACCTACGAGCAATACTTC
CDR3aa: CASSLANRTYEQYF

d_gene: TRBD1
j_gene: TRBJ1-1
abundance: -
v_gene: TRBV9
CDR3nt: TGTGCCAGCAGCGAAGGGACAGGGAACACTGAAGCTTTCTTT
CDR3aa: CASSEGTGNTEAFF

d_gene: -
j_gene: TRBJ2-2
abundance: -
v_gene: TRBV7-9
CDR3nt: TGTGCCAGCAGCTTAGTTAGCGGCACCGGGGAGCTGTTTTTT
CDR3aa: CASSLVSGTGELFF

d_gene: -
j_gene: TRBJ1-4
abundance: -
v_gene: TRBV4-3
CDR3nt: TGCGCCAGCAGCCAAGCTTTGGGGGCAACTAATGAAAAACTGTTTTTT
CDR3aa: CASSQALGATNEKLFF

d_gene: TRBD2
j_gene: TRBJ2-5
abundance: once
v_gene: TRBV13
CDR3nt: TGTGCCAGCAGCTTACTCACTAGCGGGGAAGAGACCCAGTACTTC
CDR3aa: CASSLLTSGEETQYF

d_gene: -
j_gene: TRBJ1-5
abundance: -
v_gene: TRBV27
CDR3nt: TGTGCCAGCAGTTTATACGCCTGGGAGTCCGGATATAGCAATCAGCCCCAGCATTTT
CDR3aa: CASSLYAWESGYSNQPQHF

d_gene: -
j_gene: TRBJ2-3
abundance: -
v_gene: TRBV6-1
CDR3nt: TGTGCCACCCAGGAGTATCTCGGGGCGGCAGATACGCAGTATTTT
CDR3aa: CATQEYLGAADTQYF

d_gene: -
j_gene: TRBJ2-1
abundance: once
v_gene: TRBV5-1
CDR3nt: TGCGCCAGCTCTACGGGGGTAGCCTACAATGAGCAGTTCTTC
CDR3aa: CASSTGVAYNEQFF

d_gene: -
j_gene: TRBJ2-7
abundance: -
v_gene: TRBV30
CDR3nt: TGTGCCTGGAGTGTGGGACTCTACGAGCAGTACTTC
CDR3aa: CAWSVGLYEQYF

d_gene: -
j_gene: TRBJ1-1
abundance: -
v_gene: TRBV6-5
CDR3nt: TGTGCCAGCAGTTCCCCGGGGAACACTGAAGCTTTCTTT
CDR3aa: CASSSPGNTEAFF

d_gene: TRBD2
j_gene: TRBJ2-3
abundance: -
v_gene: TRBV4-3
CDR3nt: TGCGCCAGCAGCCAAGCCCCGTTTAGCGGGGCCGTTATTTTT
CDR3aa: CASSQAPFSGAVIF

d_gene: -
j_gene: TRBJ1-2
abundance: -
v_gene: TRBV6-1
CDR3nt: TGTGCCAGCAGTGAAGGGGACACCCGGTCGTCGGGCTACACCTTC
CDR3aa: CASSEGDTRSSGYTF

d_gene: -
j_gene: TRBJ2-2
abundance: -
v_gene: TRBV9
CDR3nt: TGTGCCAGCAGCCTTGGGACCGGGGAGCTGTTTTTT
CDR3aa: CASSLGTGELFF

d_gene: -
j_gene: TRBJ2-3
abundance: -
v_gene: TRBV6-5
CDR3nt: TGTGCCAGCAGTTACGGGGGGGCGGATACGCAGTATTTT
CDR3aa: CASSYGGADTQYF

d_gene: -
j_gene: TRBJ2-2
abundance: -
v_gene: TRBV5-6
CDR3nt: TGTGCCAGCAGCGAGAGAGGGACCGGCGGGGAGCTGTTTTTT
CDR3aa: CASSERGTGGELFF

d_gene: TRBD1
j_gene: TRBJ1-2
abundance: -
v_gene: TRBV4-2
CDR3nt: TGTGCCAGCAGCTGGGGACAGGGCTATGGCTACACCTTC
CDR3aa: CASSWGQGYGYTF

d_gene: -
j_gene: TRBJ2-1
abundance: -
v_gene: TRBV6-1
CDR3nt: TGTGCCAGTCTAGGAGCAGGGTTACATGAGCAGTTCTTC
CDR3aa: CASLGAGLHEQFF

d_gene: TRBD1
j_gene: TRBJ2-5
abundance: -
v_gene: TRBV7-6
CDR3nt: TGTGCCAGCAGCTTATATGGGACAGAGCAAGAGACCCAGTACTTC
CDR3aa: CASSLYGTEQETQYF

d_gene: -
j_gene: TRBJ2-1
abundance: -
v_gene: TRBV4-1
CDR3nt: TGCGCCAGCAGCCAAGAAGGCGAGCATGCATCCAATGAGCAGTTCTTC
CDR3aa: CASSQEGEHASNEQFF

d_gene: -
j_gene: TRBJ2-7
abundance: -
v_gene: TRBV10-3
CDR3nt: TGTGCCATCAGTGAGAGCGACAGGACGGCCGACTACGAGCAGTACTTC
CDR3aa: CAISESDRTADYEQYF

d_gene: -
j_gene: TRBJ2-5
abundance: -
v_gene: TRBV25-1
CDR3nt: TGTGCCAGCAGTGACAGCGGAGAGACCCAGTACTTC
CDR3aa: CASSDSGETQYF

d_gene: -
j_gene: TRBJ1-2
abundance: -
v_gene: TRBV6-5
CDR3nt: TGTGCCAGCACCACCGCCTTCTTGAATCACTATGGCTACACCTTC
CDR3aa: CASTTAFLNHYGYTF

d_gene: -
j_gene: TRBJ2-7
abundance: -
v_gene: TRBV29-1
CDR3nt: TGCAGCGTTGAAGATCACAGCTACGAGCAGTACTTC
CDR3aa: CSVEDHSYEQYF

d_gene: -
j_gene: TRBJ2-1
abundance: many
v_gene: TRBV27
CDR3nt: TGTGCCAGCAGTCCGCCCCCCGGGGGATACAATGAGCAGTTCTTC
CDR3aa: CASSPPPGGYNEQFF

d_gene: -
j_gene: TRBJ2-3
abundance: -
v_gene: TRBV11-2
CDR3nt: TGTGCCAGCAGCTTTTTAGGGTGGGGCACAGATACGCAGTATTTT
CDR3aa: CASSFLGWGTDTQYF

d_gene: TRBD2
j_gene: TRBJ2-1
abundance: -
v_gene: TRBV9
CDR3nt: TGTGCCAGCAGCCCCCCTCGGGAGGCCCATGAGCAGTTCTTC
CDR3aa: CASSPPREAHEQFF

d_gene: -
j_gene: TRBJ1-1
abundance: -
v_gene: TRBV4-1
CDR3nt: TGCGCCAGCAGCCAAGATCTGGGGTCCGATCAAGCTTTCTTT
CDR3aa: CASSQDLGSDQAFF

d_gene: -
j_gene: TRBJ2-3
abundance: -
v_gene: TRBV9
CDR3nt: TGTGCCAGCAGCGTAGTCAGAGGGGGAGGGGTCGATGATACGCAGTATTTT
CDR3aa: CASSVVRGGGVDDTQYF

d_gene: TRBD2
j_gene: TRBJ2-1
abundance: -
v_gene: TRBV13
CDR3nt: TGTGCCAGCAGCTCCGGACTAGCGGGGGGGCTCGATGAGCAGTTCTTC
CDR3aa: CASSSGLAGGLDEQFF

d_gene: TRBD2
j_gene: TRBJ2-7
abundance: -
v_gene: TRBV29-1
CDR3nt: TGCAGCGCTGGGCTAGCGGGAGGGTCGTACGAGCAGTACTTC
CDR3aa: CSAGLAGGSYEQYF

d_gene: -
j_gene: TRBJ1-1
abundance: -
v_gene: TRBV7-6
CDR3nt: TGTGCCAGCAGCGTTGGGACGGCCACTGAAGCTTTCTTT
CDR3aa: CASSVGTATEAFF

d_gene: TRBD1
j_gene: TRBJ1-3
abundance: -
v_gene: TRBV30
CDR3nt: TGTGCCTGGACCGGGACAGTTTCTGGAAACACCATATATTTT
CDR3aa: CAWTGTVSGNTIYF

d_gene: -
j_gene: TRBJ1-2
abundance: -
v_gene: TRBV4-2
CDR3nt: TGTGCCAGCAGCCAAGAAGACAGCGGCAGGCTCATCTATGGCTACACCTTC
CDR3aa: CASSQEDSGRLIYGYTF

d_gene: -
j_gene: TRBJ1-2
abundance: few
v_gene: TRBV4-3
CDR3nt: TGCGCCAGCAGCCAAGATCCCCAACCTGTCTATGGCTACACCTTC
CDR3aa: CASSQDPQPVYGYTF

d_gene: -
j_gene: TRBJ1-1
abundance: -
v_gene: TRBV30
CDR3nt: TGTGCCTGGAGCGCTCAAGAGGGAACTGAAGCTTTCTTT
CDR3aa: CAWSAQEGTEAFF

d_gene: -
j_gene: TRBJ1-2
abundance: -
v_gene: TRBV11-2
CDR3nt: TGTGCCAGCAGCCGCCCCTCGGACTATGGCTACACCTTC
CDR3aa: CASSRPSDYGYTF